The 32 T cell receptor beta chains below come from one sample, sequenced in a study of cytomegalovirus exposure and HLA in healthy donors. The PCR employed 60 Vbeta primers together with 13 Jbeta primers. Libraries were prepared by immunoSEQ multiplex PCR; TCRdb keeps only in-frame clonotypes and omits some of them. The sample records about 140,000 clones, about 79% being singletons. Input material: PBMCs. The receptors shown here come from a male donor in good health and CMV-seronegative.

The chain combines TRBV5-6 with TRBJ2-5; D uncertain. The J call may be mistaken, given a closer DNA end match to TRBJ2-7. The length of the CDR3 is 12 residues. Germline CDR1 and CDR2: SGHDT and YYEEEE. The CDR3 region is CASSVENYEQYF. The DNA for the CDR3 is TGTGCCAGCAGCGTTGAGAACTACGAGCAGTACTTC.

The CDR3 protein is CASSLGTSGRTDTQYF. The CDR3 DNA reads as TGTGCCAGCAGCTTGGGGACTAGCGGGAGAACAGATACGCAGTATTTT. V is TRBV5-6 and J is TRBJ2-3; 13 nucleotides agree with TRBD2. Germline values: CDR1 SGHDT, CDR2 YYEEEE. The CDR3 is made up of 16 amino acids. With 0 bases clipped from V and 3 bases from J, the junction kept 1 base outside the gene matches.

The CDR3 sequence: CASSRGLSTDTQYF. As DNA, the CDR3 is TGTGCCAGCAGCCGAGGTCTGTCCACAGATACGCAGTATTTT. This chain links TRBV11-2 with TRBJ2-3; no definite D call. The CDR3 is 14 amino acids. V dropped 5 bases and J dropped 2 bases, with 11 bases sitting between them. Per the germline V gene, CDR1 is SGHAT and CDR2 is FQNNGV.

The chain is built from TRBV30 and TRBJ1-2; TRBD1 aligns across 7 bases. With V trimmed by 0 bases and J by 6 bases, 7 bases remained unmatched. The CDR3 is 14 residues long. Per the germline V gene, CDR1 is GTSNPN and CDR2 is SVGIG (reference sequence). CDR3 region: CAWSVRQGKDGYTF. CDR3 nucleotides: TGTGCCTGGAGTGTCAGACAGGGAAAGGATGGCTACACCTTC.

V usage is TRBV5-5 and J usage is TRBJ1-1; D unclear. The V end was cut by 2 bases, the J end by 5 bases, with 10 bases between. The CDR3 spans 13 residues. The germline gives CDR1 SGHKS, CDR2 YYEKEE (reference sequence). CDR3 region: CASSFGSETEAFF. CDR3 coding DNA: TGTGCCAGCAGCTTCGGTAGTGAGACTGAAGCTTTCTTT.

The V and J genes are TRBV28 and TRBJ1-2, with 8 bases that match TRBD1. In germline, CDR1 is MDHEN, CDR2 SYDVKM. Trimming at V came to 7 bases and at J to 6 bases, leaving 16 bases not matched to a gene. The CDR3 covers 16 residues. As DNA, the CDR3 is TGTGCCAGCATCTGGGGACAGGAACCTCCGGGGCATGGCTACACCTTC. Encoded protein: CASIWGQEPPGHGYTF.

This clone has more than one count but fewer than ten. V usage is TRBV29-1 and J usage is TRBJ2-1; D remains unclear. In germline, CDR1 is SQVTM, CDR2 ANQGSEA. This CDR3 has 13 amino acids. Trimming pared 4 bases from V and 0 bases from J, leaving 7 bases between. The CDR3: CSVVQASYNEQFF. The DNA of the CDR3 is TGCAGCGTTGTGCAGGCCTCCTACAATGAGCAGTTCTTC.

CDR3 bases: TGTGCCAGCAGCGCCCCCCGGGGGGCGCATGATGAGCAGTTCTTC. Translation gives CASSAPRGAHDEQFF. The rearrangement links TRBV7-9 to TRBJ2-1; D is perhaps TRBD2 (7 bases). This CDR3 spans 15 amino acids. CDR1 SEHNR and CDR2 FQNEAQ come from the germline V gene (reference sequence). The V and J ends lost 5 bases and 8 bases respectively, with 19 bases between them.

The CDR3 region has the DNA TGCAGTGCCCTCAGCACAGATACGCAGTATTTT. This translates into CSALSTDTQYF. The rearrangement links TRBV20-1 to TRBJ2-3; D unresolved. The CDR3 runs 11 residues. V was trimmed by 6 bases and J by 0 bases, leaving 4 bases between them. Germline V gene data show CDR1 as DFQATT and CDR2 as SNEGSKA (reference sequence).

This clone came up a few times. This chain joins TRBV29-1 and TRBJ1-1; D ambiguous. Germline V CDR1 and CDR2: SQVTM, ANQGSEA. The CDR3 has 16 amino acids. Trimming left V 0 bases short and J 0 bases short, with 14 bases between. The CDR3 spells CSVEDLSERMNTEAFF. The CDR3 DNA reads as TGCAGCGTTGAAGATCTTAGTGAGCGCATGAACACTGAAGCTTTCTTT. Full variable domain (missing parts from reference TRBV29-1 and TRBJ1-1): SAVISQKPSRDICQRGTSLTIQCQVDSQVTMMFWYRQQPGQSLTLIATANQGSEATYESGFVIDKFPISRPNLTFSTLTVSNMSPEDSSIYLCSVEDLSERMNTEAFFGQGTRLTVV.

In regard to this clone: Relative to the germline gene, one junction end is altered; a read error may explain this. The CDR3 nucleotides are TGTGCCAGCAGCCAAGGGCTAGCGCCAAACGTTCAGTACTTC. It codes for CASSQGLAPNVQYF. The chain employs TRBV14 and TRBJ2-4; tentative D call: TRBD2 (6 bases). This CDR3 spans 14 amino acids. In germline, CDR1 is SGHDN, CDR2 FVKESK.

This clone has just a few counts. The V and J genes are TRBV7-2 and TRBJ1-1; D is uncertain. The CDR3 consists of 14 residues. Trimming removed 7 bases from V and 0 bases from J, with 12 bases in between. Looked up from germline, CDR1 is SGHTA and CDR2 is FQGNSA. The CDR3 loop is CASTRSLMNTEAFF. The CDR3 nucleotides read TGTGCCAGCACACGGAGTTTGATGAACACTGAAGCTTTCTTT.

This sequence joins TRBV25-1 and TRBJ2-5; 9 nucleotides line up with TRBD2. The CDR3 loop spans 15 amino acids. CDR1 is MGHDK and CDR2 is SYGVNS in the germline V gene. V lost 2 bases, J lost 5 bases, and 6 bases stayed unmatched. The CDR3 here is CASSEGVAGVETQYF. The DNA of the CDR3 is TGTGCCAGCAGTGAAGGGGTAGCGGGAGTGGAGACCCAGTACTTC.

This rearrangement joins TRBV5-6 to TRBJ2-1; 10 nucleotides line up with TRBD1. Germline lookup yields CDR1 SGHDT and CDR2 YYEEEE. The CDR3 consists of 14 residues. The ends lost 4 bases at V and 7 bases at J; junction bases unmatched: 5. The CDR3, as DNA: TGTGCCAGCAGCCCCCGGGACAGGGGAAATGAGCAGTTCTTC. Encoded protein: CASSPRDRGNEQFF.

This chain links TRBV6-1 with TRBJ2-3; D ambiguous. With 1 base removed from V and 1 base from J, the gap between germline ends came to 3 bases. CDR3 length equals 13 residues. Germline CDR1 MNHNS, CDR2 SASEGT. In nucleotides, the CDR3 is TGTGCCAGCAGTGAAGGCGGCACAGATACGCAGTATTTT. Its protein is CASSEGGTDTQYF.

The chain joins TRBV6-5 to TRBJ1-2, with D tentatively TRBD1 (5 bases). This CDR3 has 13 residues. CDR1 and CDR2 (germline): MNHEY, SVGAGI. Trimming took off 7 bases at V and 5 bases at J, with 14 bases between the two ends. The CDR3 nucleotides read TGTGCCAGCACCTCGCCAGGGCGGTATGGCTACACCTTC. Protein product: CASTSPGRYGYTF.

This clone appeared a single time. The V and J genes are TRBV7-9 and TRBJ2-7, with unresolved D. The germline V gene encodes CDR1 SEHNR and CDR2 FQNEAQ (reference sequence). V lost 5 bases and J 1 base, leaving 12 bases between the germline ends. CDR3 length: 14 amino acids. Here the CDR3 reads CASSRHLSSYEQYF. The CDR3 nucleotides read TGTGCCAGCAGCAGACACCTCTCATCCTACGAGCAGTACTTC.

Notes on this clone: Other nucleotide sequences in the sample specify the same CDR3. This chain links TRBV2 with TRBJ2-7; D gene unclear. The CDR3 sequence is 13 residues long. The V and J ends lost 1 base and 4 bases respectively, with 8 bases between them. Germline CDR1 SNHLY, CDR2 FYNNEI. As DNA, the CDR3 is TGTGCCAGCAGTGAAGAAACAGAATACGAGCAGTACTTC. It is translated as CASSEETEYEQYF.

This clone was picked up a small number of times. The DNA for the CDR3 is TGCGCCAGCAGCCCCATAAGGGGGGGAGCTCTTAATGAAAAACTGTTTTTT. Amino acids: CASSPIRGGALNEKLFF. The chain recombines TRBV4-1 with TRBJ1-4; maybe TRBD1 (6 bases). The ends were cut back, 4 bases at V and 4 bases at J, with 19 bases in the middle. The CDR3 has 17 amino acids. The germline gives CDR1 MGHRA, CDR2 YSYEKL.

V usage is TRBV6-5 and J usage is TRBJ1-1; D unclear. Trimming removed 6 bases at V and 7 bases at J, with 15 bases between. This CDR3 is 13 amino acids long. The germline CDR1 and CDR2 sequences are MNHEY and SVGAGI. The CDR3 reads CASSPLAGGEAFF. The CDR3 DNA reads TGTGCCAGCAGCCCGCTGGCGGGTGGTGAAGCTTTCTTT.

This clone was counted a single time. This chain uses TRBV15 with TRBJ2-7; D gene ambiguous. Trimming shortened V by 0 bases and J by 3 bases, and 6 bases separated the two germline ends. The CDR3 is 13 residues long. Germline V gene lookup returns CDR1 LNHNV and CDR2 YYDKDF (reference sequence). CDR3 residues: CATSRDPGYEQYF. For the CDR3, the DNA is TGTGCCACCAGCAGAGATCCCGGCTACGAGCAGTACTTC.

This clone was seen just once. The chain uses TRBV7-5 and TRBJ1-5; the table names TRBD1, a call not compared with the DNA. TRBV7-5 is an annotated pseudogene. The CDR3 runs to 14 residues. Written as DNA, the CDR3 is TGTGCCAGAAGCTTCCGGGACAGGAATCAGCCCCAGCATTTT. It translates to CARSFRDRNQPQHF.

In this sample, this clone turned up once. This chain links TRBV6-5 with TRBJ2-1; D not resolved. The CDR3 runs 13 residues. CDR1 is MNHEY, CDR2 SVGAGI, per germline. Trimming stripped 2 bases from V and 6 bases from J, with 8 bases between. CDR3: CASSYGPGNEQFF. The CDR3, as DNA: TGTGCCAGCAGTTACGGTCCGGGCAATGAGCAGTTCTTC.

Only one count was recorded for this clone. V usage is TRBV27 and J usage is TRBJ2-1, with 12 bases fitting TRBD2. The CDR3 covers 14 residues. V lost 10 bases, J lost 5 bases, and 6 bases stayed unmatched. The germline V gene encodes CDR1 MNHEY and CDR2 SMNVEV (reference sequence). DNA for the CDR3: TGTGCCACCCAACTAGCGGGAGGAAACAATGAGCAGTTCTTC. Its protein is CATQLAGGNNEQFF.

The chain couples TRBV6-5 to TRBJ2-7; D not certain. This CDR3 has 14 residues. Germline V gives CDR1 MNHEY, CDR2 SVGAGI. V gave up 0 bases and J gave up 3 bases, with 9 bases separating them. Written as DNA, the CDR3 is TGTGCCAGCAGTTACTCGAAAGCTGGCTACGAGCAGTACTTC. Translated, it gives CASSYSKAGYEQYF.

Notes on this clone: Its ends do not fully match the called genes, so a read error is possible. The chain recombines TRBV7-9 with TRBJ2-7, with D possibly matching TRBD1 (6 bases). Germline-derived CDR1 and CDR2 are SEHNR and FQNEAQ (reference sequence). CDR3 size: 12 residues. CDR3 sequence reads: CSSSWDGGSWDF. The CDR3 coding sequence is TGTTCCAGCAGCTGGGATGGGGGCAGTTGGGACTTC.

The V gene is TRBV9, the J gene TRBJ2-1; 7 bases line up with TRBD2. The CDR3 consists of 17 residues. Germline CDR1 and CDR2: SGDLS and YYNGEE. Trimming at V came to 0 bases and at J to 0 bases, leaving 6 bases not matched to a gene. In DNA, the CDR3 is TGTGCCAGCAGCGTAGAAGATAGCGGGTACTCCTACAATGAGCAGTTCTTC. It is translated as CASSVEDSGYSYNEQFF. The full variable domain, its missing parts supplied by reference TRBV9 and TRBJ2-1, is DSGVTQTPKHLITATGQRVTLRCSPRSGDLSVYWYQQSLDQGLQFLIQYYNGEERAKGNILERFSAQQFPDLHSELNLSSLELGDSALYFCASSVEDSGYSYNEQFFGPGTRLTVL.

This chain uses TRBV4-1 with TRBJ2-1; D might be TRBD1 (6 bases). Trimming stripped 0 bases from V and 8 bases from J, with 14 bases between. In germline, CDR1 is MGHRA, CDR2 YSYEKL. This CDR3 has 15 residues. Written as DNA, the CDR3 is TGCGCCAGCAGCCAAGATCGTACAGGGTCCGATGAGCAGTTCTTC. Translation: CASSQDRTGSDEQFF.

The V call is TRBV9, the J call TRBJ2-3; 8 positions agree with TRBD2. CDR3 length: 15 amino acids. V shed 2 bases and J 3 bases; nucleotides not matched to a gene: 5. CDR1 is SGDLS and CDR2 is YYNGEE in the germline V gene. DNA for the CDR3: TGTGCCAGCAGCGTTAGCGGGATTATGACAGATACGCAGTATTTT. Residues: CASSVSGIMTDTQYF.

This clone was seen only once. The gene calls are TRBV11-3 and TRBJ2-1, with 9 bases that match TRBD2. Germline V lookup: CDR1 SGHNT, CDR2 YENEEA. Trimming cost V 5 bases and J 6 bases; bases outside gene matches: 11. There are 16 residues in the CDR3. CDR3 region: CASSPTSAGGFNEQFF. For the CDR3, the DNA is TGTGCCAGCAGCCCCACCTCGGCGGGAGGGTTCAATGAGCAGTTCTTC.

CDR3 bases: TGTGCCAGCAGCGAAGGCCGGGGTCACGAGCAGTACTTC. This sequence encodes CASSEGRGHEQYF. The V call is TRBV5-4, the J call TRBJ2-7; the D gene is possibly TRBD2 (5 bases). The CDR3 runs 13 residues. Trimming shortened V by 4 bases and J by 5 bases, and 13 bases separated the two germline ends. Germline lookup yields CDR1 SGHNT and CDR2 YYREEE (reference sequence).

The chain combines TRBV29-1 with TRBJ1-1, with D hard to call. Trimming cost V 6 bases and J 1 base, with 6 bases left between them. The CDR3 is 11 amino acids. From germline, CDR1 is SQVTM and CDR2 ANQGSEA. Here the CDR3 DNA reads TGCAGCGTCCCGTCGAACACTGAAGCTTTCTTT. Protein product: CSVPSNTEAFF.